A single sample gave rise to the 15 T cell receptor beta chains below, sequenced in a study of shared clonotypes between healthy human individuals. Assay used: immunoSEQ multiplex PCR; TCRdb lists only in-frame clones, some missing. In the table there are millions of clones, approximately 94% of which are singletons. As defined, naive CD8 cells were CD45RO-negative and positively selected for CCR7, with terminally differentiated effector memory CD45RA+ cells excluded. Input material: naive CD8+ T cells from PBMCs. These receptors were taken from a man between 18 and 29 years old in good health. Some clones in this sample may be carry-over from other donors' samples.

Remarks on this clone: The same CDR3 can be traced to other DNA sequences in this sample. The rearrangement uses TRBV27 and TRBJ1-1; maybe TRBD1 (6 bases). The CDR3 is 13 residues long. Trimming left V 3 bases short and J 11 bases short, with 16 bases between. Germline CDR1 MNHEY, CDR2 SMNVEV (reference sequence). The CDR3 protein is CASSFGPGAEAFF. The CDR3 DNA reads TGTGCCAGCAGTTTTGGGCCGGGGGCGGAGGCTTTCTTT.

Comment on this clone: This sample also contains other DNA sequences that code for the same CDR3. The chain recombines TRBV19 with TRBJ1-2; 10 bases align to TRBD1. Germline V gene sequence: CDR1 LNHDA, CDR2 SQIVND (reference sequence). V dropped 5 bases and J dropped 2; count of bases not matched to a gene: 5. The CDR3 is 15 residues long. The CDR3 is CASSDRTGGNYGYTF. In nucleotides, the CDR3 is TGTGCCAGTAGTGACCGGACAGGGGGGAACTATGGCTACACCTTC.

This chain links TRBV15 with TRBJ2-1, with 7 bases identical to TRBD1. The CDR3 runs 17 residues. The V and J ends lost 5 bases and 0 bases, in that order; junction bases with no gene match: 10. The V gene's germline CDR1 is LNHNV and CDR2 YYDKDF (reference sequence). CDR3 bases: TGTGCCACCAGCGCAAGCCACGGGACAGTCTCCTACAATGAGCAGTTCTTC. This translates into CATSASHGTVSYNEQFF.

DNA of the CDR3: TGTGCCGAAAGGCCCTTCGGGGGGAGAAGTGAGACCCAGTACTTC. Its translation is CAERPFGGRSETQYF. The chain uses TRBV5-4 and TRBJ2-5; 7 bases are a match to TRBD2. Germline V gene sequence: CDR1 SGHNT, CDR2 YYREEE (reference sequence). Losses at the gene ends were 10 bases for V and 5 bases for J; bases not matched to a gene: 17. This CDR3 comprises 15 residues.

The genes are TRBV6-1 and TRBJ2-7, with D possibly matching TRBD1 (6 bases). Trimming removed 2 bases from V and 2 bases from J, with 16 bases in between. The CDR3 sequence is 16 residues long. Germline values: CDR1 MNHNS, CDR2 SASEGT. CDR3 nucleotide sequence: TGTGCCAGCAGTGAATCCCTCCAGGGGCCGCCCTACGAGCAGTACTTC. It encodes CASSESLQGPPYEQYF.

This sequence joins TRBV11-3 and TRBJ2-1; possible D gene TRBD1, 5 bases. V lost 5 bases and J 9 bases, leaving 8 bases between the germline ends. This CDR3 has 11 amino acids. The germline CDR1 and CDR2 sequences are SGHNT and YENEEA. DNA for the CDR3: TGTGCCAGCAGCGGAAGGGGTGAGCAGTTCTTC. This codes for CASSGRGEQFF.

This chain joins TRBV7-9 and TRBJ2-1; weak D call: TRBD1 (5 bases). The CDR3 contains 15 residues. V was pared by 6 bases and J by 6 bases, with 18 bases between. Germline assignment: CDR1 SEHNR and CDR2 FQNEAQ (reference sequence). The CDR3 spells CASRFSFQGSNEQFF. CDR3 bases: TGTGCCAGCAGGTTCTCTTTTCAGGGTAGCAATGAGCAGTTCTTC.

The V call is TRBV7-9, the J call TRBJ2-1, with a tentative D call TRBD2 (5 bases). The CDR3 has 12 amino acids. CDR1 is SEHNR and CDR2 is FQNEAQ in the germline V gene (reference sequence). The V end lost 5 bases, the J end lost 10 bases, and 12 bases lay between the germline ends. The CDR3 bases are TGTGCCAGCAGCCCCTCCGGGGAAGAGCAGTTCTTC. It encodes CASSPSGEEQFF. Full variable domain (missing parts from reference TRBV7-9 and TRBJ2-1): DTGVSQNPRHKITKRGQNVTFRCDPISEHNRLYWYRQTLGQGPEFLTYFQNEAQLEKSRLLSDRFSAERPKGSFSTLEIQRTEQGDSAMYLCASSPSGEEQFFGPGTRLTVL.

The genes are TRBV27 and TRBJ2-7, with 7 bases lining up with TRBD2. The germline V gene has CDR1 MNHEY and CDR2 SMNVEV (reference sequence). The CDR3 is made up of 14 amino acids. Unmatched junction bases numbered 10, after V lost 6 bases and J lost 5 bases. CDR3 DNA sequence: TGTGCCAGCAGCCCCCGTGGACTAGTCGACGAGCAGTACTTC. This encodes CASSPRGLVDEQYF.

This chain uses TRBV29-1 with TRBJ2-1; 7 bases line up with TRBD2. The CDR3 has 16 residues. Per germline, CDR1 SQVTM and CDR2 ANQGSEA. V lost 3 bases and J lost 3; bases outside the gene matches: 11. Here the CDR3 DNA reads TGCAGCGTTGAGGGGGGTGAGCGGGATCGCTACAATGAGCAGTTCTTC. Its protein is CSVEGGERDRYNEQFF.

This chain connects TRBV4-3 to TRBJ1-1; the D gene is possibly TRBD1 (5 bases). The V end lost 1 base, the J end lost 0 bases, and 15 bases lay between the germline ends. The CDR3 has 17 amino acids. Germline CDR1 LGHNA, CDR2 YSLEER. DNA of the CDR3: TGCGCCAGCAGCCAAGGGCGATCTGGGGGACTGAACACTGAAGCTTTCTTT. The encoded protein is CASSQGRSGGLNTEAFF.

The chain recombines TRBV7-9 with TRBJ1-1, with D possibly being TRBD1 (6 bases). Germline V gives CDR1 SEHNR, CDR2 FQNEAQ (reference sequence). The CDR3 runs to 12 residues. The ends were cut back, 5 bases at V and 7 bases at J, with 11 bases in the middle. DNA of the CDR3: TGTGCCAGCAGCCGGGGGCTGGGTGAAGCTTTCTTT. This translates into CASSRGLGEAFF.

This chain connects TRBV11-2 to TRBJ2-7, with 14 nucleotides matching TRBD2. CDR1 SGHAT and CDR2 FQNNGV come from the germline V gene. Trimming cost V 5 bases and J 3 bases; bases outside gene matches: 15. The CDR3 is 19 amino acids. The CDR3 reads CASSPHWGTSGRDFYEQYF. CDR3 DNA sequence: TGTGCCAGCAGCCCTCATTGGGGGACTAGCGGGAGAGATTTCTACGAGCAGTACTTC.

The chain carries TRBV29-1 and TRBJ2-1, with D possibly being TRBD2 (5 bases). The CDR3 is 15 amino acids. CDR1 is SQVTM and CDR2 is ANQGSEA in the germline V gene. Trimming stripped 4 bases from V and 0 bases from J, with 13 bases between. The CDR3 reads CSVGETRFSYNEQFF. CDR3 DNA: TGCAGCGTTGGGGAGACTCGATTCTCCTACAATGAGCAGTTCTTC.

V usage is TRBV6-5 and J usage is TRBJ2-7; D call uncertain. With 4 bases removed from V and 5 bases from J, the gap between germline ends came to 12 bases. In germline, CDR1 is MNHEY, CDR2 SVGAGI. The CDR3 length is 13 residues. The CDR3 nucleotides read TGTGCCAGCAGTTCCGGGTCTGAGAACGAGCAGTACTTC. Translation gives CASSSGSENEQYF.